Shown below are 25 T cell receptor beta chains from a single sample sequenced in a study of cytomegalovirus exposure and HLA in healthy donors (dated by TCRdb to about 2017). Libraries were prepared through the immunoSEQ multiplex PCR assay. For the multiplex PCR, a mixture combining 60 forward primers for TCR Vbeta segments and 13 reverse primers for TCR Jbeta segments was used. In TCRdb, the immuneACCESS table is reduced to in-frame sequences with V and J assigned. These tables do not hold every clone; where another copy was compared, an unresolved V gene accounts for under half, and the others remain unexplained. In this sample the table shows 85,000 to 130,000 clones, around 9.1% of which occur a single time. The ten top clones hold more than 5% of the sample. The sequencing input was PBMCs. The receptor source for this set is a man aged 40-55 years in good health and CMV-seropositive.

The chain is built from TRBV25-1 and TRBJ2-5; tentatively, D is TRBD1 (5 bases). The J call may be incorrect, as the DNA end agrees better with TRBJ2-7. The CDR3 is 13 amino acids. Per germline, CDR1 MGHDK and CDR2 SYGVNS. The CDR3 DNA is TGTGCCAGCAGCGCCCCCCAGGGCGGCGAGCAGTACTTC. Amino acid sequence: CASSAPQGGEQYF.

This clone was seen a few times. The chain links TRBV21-1 to TRBJ1-1; the table's D call TRBD1 went unverified against the DNA. TRBV21-1 is described as a pseudogene. This CDR3 spans 16 amino acids. Here the CDR3 DNA reads TGTGCCAGCAGCAAAGCCCGGACAGGGGTGAACACTGAAGCTTTCTTT. This codes for CASSKARTGVNTEAFF.

This clone was seen a few times. The chain recombines TRBV4-3 with TRBJ2-1, with TRBD1 as a possible D gene (5 bases). V gave up 0 bases and J gave up 6 bases, with 12 bases separating them. There are 15 residues in the CDR3. CDR1 and CDR2 (germline): LGHNA, YSLEER. CDR3 bases: TGCGCCAGCAGCCAAGATTGGCCAGGGCCCAATGAGCAGTTCTTC. It specifies CASSQDWPGPNEQFF.

This clone has only a few counts. The gene calls are TRBV6-1 and TRBJ1-1, with D possibly being TRBD1 (5 bases). Between the trimmed V and J ends, which lost 1 base and 3 bases, there was a span of 15 bases. The germline CDR1 and CDR2 sequences are MNHNS and SASEGT. The CDR3 spans 16 residues. CDR3 bases: TGTGCCAGCAGTGAAGGACAGCTCTTGTTATACACTGAAGCTTTCTTT. As protein: CASSEGQLLLYTEAFF.

This clone was counted between two and nine times. The chain employs TRBV9 and TRBJ2-2; 7 bases map to TRBD1. Germline loops: CDR1 SGDLS, CDR2 YYNGEE. This CDR3 has 15 amino acids. V lost 2 bases to trimming and J lost 1 base; unmatched junction nucleotides: 2. The CDR3 region is CASSVGTENTGELFF. In nucleotides, the CDR3 is TGTGCCAGCAGCGTTGGGACAGAGAACACCGGGGAGCTGTTTTTT.

The table lists this clone with a few counts. The chain couples TRBV7-8 to TRBJ1-2, with TRBD1 matching over 7 bases. Losses at the gene ends were 5 bases for V and 4 bases for J; bases not matched to a gene: 7. The V gene's germline CDR1 is SGHVS and CDR2 FQNEAQ. The length of the CDR3 is 14 residues. The CDR3 here is CASSSEGTVYGYTF. The CDR3 DNA is TGTGCCAGCAGCAGTGAAGGGACAGTCTATGGCTACACCTTC.

A single count supports this clone. V is TRBV7-2 and J is TRBJ2-3; 16 positions agree with TRBD2. Looked up from germline, CDR1 is SGHTA and CDR2 is FQGNSA. The V gene end was trimmed by 1 base and the J gene end by 5 bases; junction bases not matched to a gene: 9. There are 19 residues in the CDR3. The CDR3 DNA reads as TGTGCCAGCAGCTTAGTGTTGGGACTAGCGGGAGGGGGGTTAGATACGCAGTATTTT. Its protein is CASSLVLGLAGGGLDTQYF.

The J gene is TRBJ1-3, the V gene TRBV19; D is perhaps TRBD1 (6 bases). CDR3 length: 14 residues. V lost 11 bases to trimming and J lost 2 bases, with 16 bases between them. In germline, CDR1 is LNHDA, CDR2 SQIVND (reference sequence). The CDR3 spells CAGGRDDTGNTIYF. The CDR3 region has the DNA TGTGCCGGGGGCAGGGATGATACTGGAAACACCATATATTTT. Full variable domain (missing parts from reference TRBV19 and TRBJ1-3): DGGITQSPKYLFRKEGQNVTLSCEQNLNHDAMYWYRQDPGQGLRLIYYSQIVNDFQKGDIAEGYSVSREKKESFPLTVTSAQKNPTAFYLCAGGRDDTGNTIYFGEGSWLTVV.

V gene TRBV28 combines with J gene TRBJ1-1, with D tentatively TRBD1 (5 bases). CDR3 length: 15 residues. Trimming cost V 7 bases and J 4 bases, with 19 bases left between them. Germline CDR1 MDHEN, CDR2 SYDVKM. As DNA, the CDR3 is TGTGCCAGCATACACAGACAGCTTTTGATCACTGAAGCTTTCTTT. It is translated as CASIHRQLLITEAFF.

This clone was detected only a few times. V usage is TRBV5-6 and J usage is TRBJ2-5, with D tentatively TRBD1 (6 bases). With 5 bases removed from V and 5 bases from J, the gap between germline ends came to 13 bases. The CDR3 consists of 13 residues. The V gene's germline CDR1 is SGHDT and CDR2 YYEEEE. CDR3 loop: CASSQGSMETQYF. The CDR3 nucleotides read TGTGCCAGCAGTCAGGGGTCGATGGAGACCCAGTACTTC.

The chain joins TRBV7-2 to TRBJ2-2; 13 bases are shared with TRBD2. The trim removed 5 bases at V and 10 bases at J, leaving 10 bases unmatched. The CDR3 is 16 amino acids. From germline, CDR1 is SGHTA and CDR2 FQGNSA. The CDR3, as DNA: TGTGCCAGCAGCCCCTGGACTAGCGGGGGCGTGGAGGAGCTGTTTTTT. This codes for CASSPWTSGGVEELFF.

This clone was counted only a few times. Other DNA sequences in this specimen translate into the identical CDR3. The CDR3 sequence is CASSLGRGPETQYF. The CDR3 DNA follows: TGTGCCAGCAGCTTAGGCAGGGGGCCAGAGACCCAGTACTTC. The chain combines TRBV7-9 with TRBJ2-5; TRBD1 matches 8 bases. The CDR3 consists of 14 residues. The V segment lost 1 base and the J segment 4 bases; nucleotides outside the gene matches: 2. Germline lookup yields CDR1 SEHNR and CDR2 FQNEAQ (reference sequence).

This clone showed up just a few times. The V and J genes are TRBV4-1 and TRBJ1-3, with no clear D. CDR3 length equals 17 residues. Germline CDR1 is MGHRA and CDR2 is YSYEKL. Trimming removed 1 base at V and 2 bases at J, with 15 bases between. CDR3 nucleotide sequence: TGCGCCAGCAGCCAAGTAGCCGCCCCATTTACTGGAAACACCATATATTTT. Its translation is CASSQVAAPFTGNTIYF.

There are a few counts of this clone. CDR3 coding DNA: TGCGCCAGCAGCCCGGAGGGGGGGGCAGAGACCCAGTACTTC. It codes for CASSPEGGAETQYF. The rearrangement links TRBV5-1 to TRBJ2-5; TRBD2 is a possible D gene (7 bases). CDR3 length: 14 residues. Deletions cut 4 bases from V and 4 bases from J, with 14 bases between. The germline CDR1 and CDR2 sequences are SGHRS and YFSETQ.

This clone was detected a few times. CDR3 sequence reads: CSVESSYGYTF. Written as DNA, the CDR3 is TGCAGCGTTGAGTCCAGTTATGGCTACACCTTC. This sequence joins TRBV29-1 and TRBJ1-2; D call uncertain. The V end was cut by 3 bases, the J end by 5 bases, with 7 bases between. Germline assignment: CDR1 SQVTM and CDR2 ANQGSEA. The CDR3 sequence is 11 residues long.

This chain joins TRBV13 and TRBJ2-5; 7 positions match TRBD2. Germline V lookup: CDR1 PRHDT, CDR2 FYEKMQ (reference sequence). CDR3 length equals 16 residues. Germline trimming cut 5 bases from V and 3 bases from J; bases unmatched to any gene: 12. The CDR3 loop is CASSPSGGGLEETQYF. The CDR3 nucleotides are TGTGCCAGCAGCCCATCGGGGGGAGGGCTAGAAGAGACCCAGTACTTC.

This clone was seen only a few times. V gene TRBV7-9 combines with J gene TRBJ2-1; no clear D. The CDR3 is made up of 13 amino acids. Trimming removed 7 bases at V and 9 bases at J, with 16 bases between. The germline gives CDR1 SEHNR, CDR2 FQNEAQ (reference sequence). The CDR3 is CASTVAESGEQFF. CDR3 sequence (DNA): TGTGCCAGCACAGTGGCGGAGTCGGGTGAGCAGTTCTTC. The variable domain in full, with the rest retrieved from reference TRBV7-9 and TRBJ2-1, is DTGVSQNPRHKITKRGQNVTFRCDPISEHNRLYWYRQTLGQGPEFLTYFQNEAQLEKSRLLSDRFSAERPKGSFSTLEIQRTEQGDSAMYLCASTVAESGEQFFGPGTRLTVL.

The chain couples TRBV5-1 to TRBJ2-2, with 9 bases lining up with TRBD1. In germline, CDR1 is SGHRS, CDR2 YFSETQ. The CDR3 is 15 residues long. V lost 2 bases and J lost 6; bases outside the gene matches: 5. CDR3 sequence (DNA): TGCGCCAGCAGCTTCGGGACAGGGAGGCCCGGGGAGCTGTTTTTT. This sequence encodes CASSFGTGRPGELFF. The full variable domain, in which reference TRBV5-1 and TRBJ2-2 provide the parts outside the CDR3, is KAGVTQTPRYLIKTRGQQVTLSCSPISGHRSVSWYQQTPGQGLQFLFEYFSETQRNKGNFPGRFSGRQFSNSRSEMNVSTLELGDSALYLCASSFGTGRPGELFFGEGSRLTVL.

The V call is TRBV2, the J call TRBJ2-2, with D perhaps matching TRBD2 (6 bases). CDR1 and CDR2 (germline): SNHLY, FYNNEI. Deletions cut 8 bases from V and 0 bases from J, with 10 bases between. The CDR3 runs to 14 residues. CDR3 sequence reads: CASRGSPNTGELFF. The CDR3 DNA reads TGTGCCAGCCGGGGGTCACCGAACACCGGGGAGCTGTTTTTT.

The rearrangement links TRBV5-4 to TRBJ2-1, with TRBD1 as a possible D gene (5 bases). The V and J ends lost 0 bases and 4 bases respectively, with 11 bases between them. This CDR3 contains 15 residues. Germline lookup yields CDR1 SGHNT and CDR2 YYREEE (reference sequence). CDR3 loop: CASSLVTGLYNEQFF. The CDR3, as DNA: TGTGCCAGCAGCTTGGTTACAGGCCTATACAATGAGCAGTTCTTC.

This clone came up a few times. The chain employs TRBV27 and TRBJ1-2; possibly TRBD1 for D (5 bases). The CDR3 spans 16 residues. Germline V gene lookup returns CDR1 MNHEY and CDR2 SMNVEV (reference sequence). V lost 0 bases and J lost 4, with 15 bases in between. The DNA for the CDR3 is TGTGCCAGCAGTTTATCGGGTGACAAAGGGGTCTATGGCTACACCTTC. Its protein product is CASSLSGDKGVYGYTF.

This clone was counted a few times. The genes are TRBV2 and TRBJ2-7; D is possibly TRBD1 (5 bases). Trimming removed 9 bases from V and 0 bases from J, with 15 bases in between. CDR3 length: 14 amino acids. Per the germline V gene, CDR1 is SNHLY and CDR2 is FYNNEI. The CDR3 DNA is TGTGCCAGTCAGATGACAGTTACCTCCTACGAGCAGTACTTC. Its translation: CASQMTVTSYEQYF.

This clone was found a few times. The chain is built from TRBV19 and TRBJ1-5; 7 nucleotides line up with TRBD1. Per germline, CDR1 LNHDA and CDR2 SQIVND (reference sequence). This CDR3 region has 14 residues. Losses at the gene ends were 5 bases for V and 3 bases for J; bases not matched to a gene: 4. The CDR3 is CASSQGQNNQPQHF. The CDR3 nucleotides read TGTGCCAGTAGTCAGGGACAGAACAATCAGCCCCAGCATTTT. Looking up the rest from reference TRBV19 and TRBJ1-5 gives the full variable domain: DGGITQSPKYLFRKEGQNVTLSCEQNLNHDAMYWYRQDPGQGLRLIYYSQIVNDFQKGDIAEGYSVSREKKESFPLTVTSAQKNPTAFYLCASSQGQNNQPQHFGDGTRLSIL.

A few counts support this clone. The chain recombines TRBV2 with TRBJ2-3, with 11 positions matching TRBD2. The CDR3 is made up of 15 amino acids. V lost 6 bases to trimming and J lost 4 bases; unmatched junction nucleotides: 6. Germline CDR1 and CDR2: SNHLY and FYNNEI. CDR3 bases: TGTGCCAGCAGACCTCGGACTAGCGGGTCAGATACGCAGTATTTT. Its protein product is CASRPRTSGSDTQYF.

The chain carries TRBV11-2 and TRBJ2-5, with a weak D call TRBD2 (5 bases). The CDR3 has 13 residues. The V gene lost 5 bases and the J gene lost 5 bases, with 12 bases spanning the gap. Germline CDR1 SGHAT, CDR2 FQNNGV. This CDR3 is CASSPNWEETQYF. CDR3 DNA sequence: TGTGCCAGCAGCCCCAACTGGGAGGAGACCCAGTACTTC.